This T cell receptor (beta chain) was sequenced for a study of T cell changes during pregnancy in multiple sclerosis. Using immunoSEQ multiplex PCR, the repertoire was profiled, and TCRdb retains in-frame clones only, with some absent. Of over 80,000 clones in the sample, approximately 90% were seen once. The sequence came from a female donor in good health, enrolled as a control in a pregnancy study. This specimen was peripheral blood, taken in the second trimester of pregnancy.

CDR3 residues: CASSPGTGAYGYTF. In DNA form, the CDR3 reads TGCGCCAGCAGCCCAGGGACAGGGGCCTATGGCTACACCTTC. The chain joins TRBV10-1 to TRBJ1-2; 10 bases line up with TRBD1. The germline V gene has CDR1 WNHNN and CDR2 SYGVQD (reference sequence). This CDR3 comprises 14 residues. V lost 6 bases to trimming and J lost 4 bases; unmatched junction nucleotides: 5.